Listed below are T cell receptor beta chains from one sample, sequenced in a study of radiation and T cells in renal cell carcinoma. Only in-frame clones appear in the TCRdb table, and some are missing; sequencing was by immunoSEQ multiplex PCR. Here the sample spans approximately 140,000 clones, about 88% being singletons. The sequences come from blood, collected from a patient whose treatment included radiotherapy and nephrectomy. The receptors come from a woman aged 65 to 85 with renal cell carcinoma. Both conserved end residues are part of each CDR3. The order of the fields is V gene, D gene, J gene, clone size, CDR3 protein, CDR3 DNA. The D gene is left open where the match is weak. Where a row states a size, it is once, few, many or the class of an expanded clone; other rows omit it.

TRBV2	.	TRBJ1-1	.	CASSEWVPRMNTEAFF	TGTGCCAGCAGTGAATGGGTTCCGCGTATGAACACTGAAGCTTTCTTT
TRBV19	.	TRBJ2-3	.	CASSRQGTDTQYF	TGTGCCAGTAGTCGACAGGGCACAGATACGCAGTATTTT
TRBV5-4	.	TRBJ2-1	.	CASSRGNNEQFF	TGTGCCAGCAGCAGGGGTAACAATGAGCAGTTCTTC
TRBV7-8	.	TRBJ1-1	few	CASSLVGGGTEAFF	TGTGCCAGCAGCTTAGTGGGGGGAGGCACTGAAGCTTTCTTT
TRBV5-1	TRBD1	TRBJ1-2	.	CASSLGDREYGYTF	TGCGCCAGCAGCTTGGGCGACAGGGAGTATGGCTACACCTTC
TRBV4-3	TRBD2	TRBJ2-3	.	CASSQDPGGETDTQYF	TGCGCCAGCAGCCAAGATCCGGGGGGGGAGACAGATACGCAGTATTTT
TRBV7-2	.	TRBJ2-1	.	CASSLRGGVPFF	TGTGCCAGCAGCTTAAGGGGCGGGGTTCCGTTCTTC
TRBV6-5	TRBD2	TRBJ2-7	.	CASSPSGATYEQYF	TGTGCCAGCAGTCCTAGCGGGGCTACCTACGAGCAGTACTTC
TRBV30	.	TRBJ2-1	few	CAWTGYNEQFF	TGTGCCTGGACTGGTTACAATGAGCAGTTCTTC
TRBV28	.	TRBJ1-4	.	CASSPSGGRFNEKLFF	TGTGCCAGCAGTCCATCGGGGGGGCGCTTCAATGAAAAACTGTTTTTT
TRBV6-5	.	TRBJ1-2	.	CASSPTGSYGYTF	TGTGCCAGCAGCCCGACAGGAAGCTATGGCTACACCTTC
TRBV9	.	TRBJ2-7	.	CASSVGFSSYEQYF	TGTGCCAGCAGCGTTGGCTTTAGCTCCTACGAGCAGTACTTC
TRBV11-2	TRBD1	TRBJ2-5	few	CASRTGTALPQETQYF	TGTGCCAGCAGAACCGGGACAGCCCTTCCTCAAGAGACCCAGTACTTC
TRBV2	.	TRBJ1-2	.	CASSEDMAHCTF	TGTGCCAGCAGTGAAGATATGGCCCACTGCACCTTC
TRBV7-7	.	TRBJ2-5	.	CASSQGRLQETQYF	TGTGCTAGCAGCCAAGGACGGCTCCAAGAGACCCAGTACTTC
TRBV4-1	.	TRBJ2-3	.	CASSQGAQGRSDTQYF	TGCGCCAGCAGCCAAGGGGCACAGGGACGTTCAGATACGCAGTATTTT
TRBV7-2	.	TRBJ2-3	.	CASSTRGAPSTDTQYF	TGTGCCAGCAGTACCAGAGGGGCCCCTAGCACAGATACGCAGTATTTT
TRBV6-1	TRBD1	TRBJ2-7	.	CASSGGQGGRNEQYF	TGTGCCAGCAGTGGCGGACAGGGGGGGAGGAACGAGCAGTACTTC
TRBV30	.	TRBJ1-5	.	CAWSGGMGGISNQPQHF	TGTGCCTGGAGTGGGGGTATGGGAGGGATAAGCAATCAGCCCCAGCATTTT
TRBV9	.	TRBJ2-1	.	CASSVEDDNEQFF	TGTGCCAGCAGCGTAGAGGACGACAATGAGCAGTTCTTC
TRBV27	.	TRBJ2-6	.	CASSLSARSSPGANVLTF	TGTGCCAGCAGTTTATCGGCCAGAAGTAGCCCTGGGGCCAACGTCCTGACTTTC
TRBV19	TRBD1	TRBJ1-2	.	CASSRDRVTGYTF	TGTGCCAGTAGTAGGGACAGGGTGACTGGCTACACCTTC
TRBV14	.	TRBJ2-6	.	CASSQGSGASGGANVLTF	TGTGCCAGCAGCCAAGGGAGTGGTGCCTCAGGCGGGGCCAACGTCCTGACTTTC
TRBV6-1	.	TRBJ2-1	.	CASSEGGLGYNEQFF	TGTGCCAGCAGTGAAGGGGGCTTGGGATACAATGAGCAGTTCTTC
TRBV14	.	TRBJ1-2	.	CASSQRGPYGYTF	TGTGCCAGCAGCCAAAGGGGACCCTATGGCTACACCTTC
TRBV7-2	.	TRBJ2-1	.	CASSLRLTNEQFF	TGTGCCAGCAGCTTAAGGCTGACCAATGAGCAGTTCTTC
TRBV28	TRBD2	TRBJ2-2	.	CASSSPSGATGELFF	TGTGCCAGCAGTTCTCCTAGCGGTGCTACCGGGGAGCTGTTTTTT
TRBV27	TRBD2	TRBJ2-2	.	CASSFGTRGSNTGELFF	TGTGCCAGCAGTTTTGGGACGCGGGGGTCGAACACCGGGGAGCTGTTTTTT
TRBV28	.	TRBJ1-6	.	CASSFKNPSYNSPLHF	TGTGCCAGCAGTTTCAAGAACCCCTCCTATAATTCACCCCTCCACTTT
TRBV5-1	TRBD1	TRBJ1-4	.	CASSRTGGHNEKLFF	TGCGCCAGCAGCCGGACAGGGGGTCATAATGAAAAACTGTTTTTT
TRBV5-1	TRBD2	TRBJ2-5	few	CASSLDSGGAGETQYF	TGCGCCAGCAGCTTAGACAGCGGGGGGGCCGGGGAGACCCAGTACTTC
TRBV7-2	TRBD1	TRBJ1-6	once	CASGKIRTGRQSPLHF	TGTGCCAGCGGAAAGATACGGACAGGGAGGCAATCACCCCTCCACTTT
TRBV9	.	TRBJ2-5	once	CASSVGGGRETQYF	TGTGCCAGCAGCGTAGGTGGGGGAAGGGAGACCCAGTACTTC
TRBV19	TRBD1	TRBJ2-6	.	CASGGQGVAGANVLTF	TGTGCCAGTGGGGGACAGGGGGTAGCTGGGGCCAACGTCCTGACTTTC
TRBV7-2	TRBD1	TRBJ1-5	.	CASSLSGQGARQPQHF	TGTGCCAGCAGCTTATCCGGACAGGGGGCAAGACAGCCCCAGCATTTT
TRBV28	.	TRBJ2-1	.	CASSLNGAPTDEQFF	TGTGCCAGCAGTTTAAACGGGGCCCCTACGGATGAGCAGTTCTTC
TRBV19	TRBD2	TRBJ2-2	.	CASSILAGTGELFF	TGTGCCAGTAGTATCCTAGCGGGCACCGGGGAGCTGTTTTTT
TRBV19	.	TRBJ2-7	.	CASAEWGEQYF	TGTGCCAGTGCCGAGTGGGGCGAGCAGTACTTC
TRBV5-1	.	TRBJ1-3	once	CASSLSPAGTSSGNTIYF	TGCGCCAGCAGCTTGAGTCCGGCGGGGACCAGCTCTGGAAACACCATATATTTT
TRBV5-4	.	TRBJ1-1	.	CASSWGGGNTEAFF	TGTGCCAGCAGCTGGGGGGGTGGGAACACTGAAGCTTTCTTT
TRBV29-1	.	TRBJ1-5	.	CSVAPDPNQPQHF	TGCAGCGTTGCTCCGGACCCCAATCAGCCCCAGCATTTT
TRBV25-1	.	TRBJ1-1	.	CASSESRAGALTEAFF	TGTGCCAGCAGTGAATCCCGGGCAGGGGCTTTAACTGAAGCTTTCTTT
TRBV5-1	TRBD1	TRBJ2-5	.	CASSPQGRGQGETQYF	TGCGCCAGCAGCCCCCAAGGGCGGGGACAGGGGGAGACCCAGTACTTC
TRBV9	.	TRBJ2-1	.	CASSAQVSTHEQFF	TGTGCCAGCAGCGCCCAGGTATCCACACATGAGCAGTTCTTC
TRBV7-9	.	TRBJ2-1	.	CASSLDGGWSNEQFF	TGTGCCAGCAGCTTAGACGGGGGATGGTCTAATGAGCAGTTCTTC
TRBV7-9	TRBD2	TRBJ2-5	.	CASSLGTSGSETQYF	TGTGCCAGCAGCTTAGGGACTAGCGGATCGGAGACCCAGTACTTC
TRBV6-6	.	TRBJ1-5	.	CASIAGFTQPQHF	TGTGCCAGCATCGCAGGGTTTACTCAGCCCCAGCATTTT
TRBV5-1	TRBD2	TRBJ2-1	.	CASSLSSGGNEQFF	TGCGCCAGCAGCTTATCAAGCGGGGGCAATGAGCAGTTCTTC
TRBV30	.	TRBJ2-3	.	CAWSVGGTDTQYF	TGTGCCTGGAGTGTGGGGGGCACAGATACGCAGTATTTT
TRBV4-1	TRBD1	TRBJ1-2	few	CASSQQQGNYGYTF	TGCGCCAGCAGCCAACAACAGGGGAACTATGGCTACACCTTC